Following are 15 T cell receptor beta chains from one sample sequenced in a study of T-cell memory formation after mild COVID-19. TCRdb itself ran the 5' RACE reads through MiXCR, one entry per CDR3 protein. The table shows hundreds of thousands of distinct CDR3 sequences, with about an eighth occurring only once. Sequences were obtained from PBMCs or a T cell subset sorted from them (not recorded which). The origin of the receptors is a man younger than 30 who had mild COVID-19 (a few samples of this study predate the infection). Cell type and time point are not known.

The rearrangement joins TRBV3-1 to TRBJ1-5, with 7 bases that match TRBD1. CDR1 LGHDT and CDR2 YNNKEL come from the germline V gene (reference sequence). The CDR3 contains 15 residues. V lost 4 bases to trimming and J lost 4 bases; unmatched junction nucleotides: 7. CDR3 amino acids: CASSPRRDRNQPQHF. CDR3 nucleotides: TGTGCCAGCAGCCCCCGCCGGGACAGAAATCAGCCCCAGCATTTT.

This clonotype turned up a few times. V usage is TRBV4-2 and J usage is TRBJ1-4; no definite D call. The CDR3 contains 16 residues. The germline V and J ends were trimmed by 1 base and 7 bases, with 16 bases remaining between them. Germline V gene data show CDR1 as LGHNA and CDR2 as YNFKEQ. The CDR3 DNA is TGTGCCAGCAGCCAAGGTGGGAACTGGGAGGGTGAAAAACTGTTTTTT. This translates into CASSQGGNWEGEKLFF.

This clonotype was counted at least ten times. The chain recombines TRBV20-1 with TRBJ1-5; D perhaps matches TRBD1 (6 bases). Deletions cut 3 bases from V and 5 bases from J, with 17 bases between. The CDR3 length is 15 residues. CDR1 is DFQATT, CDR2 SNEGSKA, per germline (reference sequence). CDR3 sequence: CSASEGGVGHQPQHF. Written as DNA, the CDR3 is TGCAGTGCTAGTGAAGGGGGGGTAGGTCATCAGCCCCAGCATTTT.

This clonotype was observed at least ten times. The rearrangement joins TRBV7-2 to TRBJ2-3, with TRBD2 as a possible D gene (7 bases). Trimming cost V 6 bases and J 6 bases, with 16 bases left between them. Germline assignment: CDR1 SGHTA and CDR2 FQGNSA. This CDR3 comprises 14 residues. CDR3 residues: CASSLTGGPDTQYF. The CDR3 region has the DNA TGTGCCAGCAGTTTGACCGGGGGGCCGGATACGCAGTATTTT.

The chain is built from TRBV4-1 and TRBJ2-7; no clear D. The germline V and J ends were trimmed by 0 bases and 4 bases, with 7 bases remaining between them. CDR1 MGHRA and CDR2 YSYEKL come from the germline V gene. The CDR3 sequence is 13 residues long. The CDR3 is CASSQEPDYEQYF. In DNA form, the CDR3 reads TGCGCCAGCAGCCAAGAACCCGATTACGAGCAGTACTTC.

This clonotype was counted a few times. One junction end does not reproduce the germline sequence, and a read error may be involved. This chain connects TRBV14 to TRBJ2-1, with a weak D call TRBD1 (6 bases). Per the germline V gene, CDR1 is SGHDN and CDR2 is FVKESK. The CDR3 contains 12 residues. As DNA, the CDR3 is TGTGCCAGCAGCCTTGGGGTGCAGGGGATTCTCTTC. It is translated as CASSLGVQGILF.

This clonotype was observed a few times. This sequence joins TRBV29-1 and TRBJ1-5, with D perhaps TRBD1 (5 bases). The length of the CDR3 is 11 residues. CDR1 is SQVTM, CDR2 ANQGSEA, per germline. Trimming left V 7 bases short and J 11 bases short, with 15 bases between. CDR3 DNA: TGCAGCGGGCAGGGAGGCTGGACCCAGCATTTT. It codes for CSGQGGWTQHF.

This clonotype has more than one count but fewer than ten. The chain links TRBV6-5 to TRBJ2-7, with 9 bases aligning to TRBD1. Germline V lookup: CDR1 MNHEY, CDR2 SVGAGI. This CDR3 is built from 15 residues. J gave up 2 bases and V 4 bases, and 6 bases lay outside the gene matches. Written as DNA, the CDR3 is TGTGCCAGCAGTTCGCCGGGACAGGGCGCCTACGAGCAGTACTTC. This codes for CASSSPGQGAYEQYF.

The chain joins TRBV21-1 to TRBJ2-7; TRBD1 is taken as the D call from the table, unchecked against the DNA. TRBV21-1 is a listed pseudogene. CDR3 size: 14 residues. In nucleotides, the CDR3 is TGTGCCAGCAGCAAAGAGGCCGGGGGGTGCGGGCAGTACTTC. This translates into CASSKEAGGCGQYF.

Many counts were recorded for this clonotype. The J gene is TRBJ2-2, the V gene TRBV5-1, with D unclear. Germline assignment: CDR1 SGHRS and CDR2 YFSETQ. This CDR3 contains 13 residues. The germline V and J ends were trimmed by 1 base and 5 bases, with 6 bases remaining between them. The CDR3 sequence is CASSLNPTGELFF. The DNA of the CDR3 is TGCGCCAGCAGCTTGAACCCGACCGGGGAGCTGTTTTTT. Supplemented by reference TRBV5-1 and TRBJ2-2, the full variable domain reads KAGVTQTPRYLIKTRGQQVTLSCSPISGHRSVSWYQQTPGQGLQFLFEYFSETQRNKGNFPGRFSGRQFSNSRSEMNVSTLELGDSALYLCASSLNPTGELFFGEGSRLTVL.

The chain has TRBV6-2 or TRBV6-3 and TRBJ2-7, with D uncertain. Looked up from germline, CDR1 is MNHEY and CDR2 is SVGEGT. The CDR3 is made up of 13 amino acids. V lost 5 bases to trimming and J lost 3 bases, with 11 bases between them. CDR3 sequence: CASSRVLNYEQYV. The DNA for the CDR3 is TGTGCCAGCAGTAGGGTCCTAAACTACGAGCAGTACGTC.

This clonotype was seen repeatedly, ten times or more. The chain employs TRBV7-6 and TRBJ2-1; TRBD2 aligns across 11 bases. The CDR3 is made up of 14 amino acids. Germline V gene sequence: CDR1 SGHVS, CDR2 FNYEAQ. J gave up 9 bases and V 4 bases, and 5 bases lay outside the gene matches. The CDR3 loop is CASSSNSGGVEQFF. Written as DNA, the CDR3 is TGTGCCAGCAGCTCCAATAGCGGGGGGGTTGAGCAGTTCTTC.

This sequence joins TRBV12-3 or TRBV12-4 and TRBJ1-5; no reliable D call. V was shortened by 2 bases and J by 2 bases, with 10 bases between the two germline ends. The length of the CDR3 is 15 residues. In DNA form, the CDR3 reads TGTGCCAGCAGTTTAAGGGCCTCGGGCAATCAGCCCCAGCATTTT. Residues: CASSLRASGNQPQHF.

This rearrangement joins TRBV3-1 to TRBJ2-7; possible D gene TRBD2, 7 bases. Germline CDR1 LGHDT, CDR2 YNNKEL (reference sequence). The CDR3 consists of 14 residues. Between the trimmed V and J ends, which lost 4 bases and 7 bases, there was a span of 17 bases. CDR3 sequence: CASSREGGAREQYF. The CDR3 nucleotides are TGTGCCAGCAGCCGGGAAGGGGGGGCACGGGAGCAGTACTTC.

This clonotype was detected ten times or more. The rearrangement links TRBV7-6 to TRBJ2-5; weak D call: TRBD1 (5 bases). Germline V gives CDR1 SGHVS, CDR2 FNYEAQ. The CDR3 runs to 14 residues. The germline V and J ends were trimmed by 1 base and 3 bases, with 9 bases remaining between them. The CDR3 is CASSLVTGEETQYF. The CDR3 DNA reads TGTGCCAGCAGCTTAGTAACAGGCGAAGAGACCCAGTACTTC.